These 20 T cell receptor beta chains came from one sample sequenced in a study of CD8 T cells in ankylosing spondylitis. Notes on the study in general: For ankylosing spondylitis blood, a TCR beta motif of about eight highly homologous variants appeared characteristic.

MiXCR was run by TCRdb on the 5' RACE reads, yielding one entry per CDR3 protein. The data contain hundreds of thousands of distinct CDR3 sequences, roughly 12% of them singletons. These receptors' targets are unknown. The sequenced sample was blood, either unsorted or a sorted T cell fraction (not recorded which). The receptors here all came from a male donor with ankylosing spondylitis.

The rearrangement links TRBV10-3 to TRBJ2-5; 11 nucleotides match TRBD1. The ends lost 4 bases at V and 7 bases at J; junction bases unmatched: 8. Germline assignment: CDR1 ENHRY and CDR2 SYGVKD. CDR3 length equals 15 residues. The chain's CDR3 is CAISGLGQGDGTQYF. CDR3 bases: TGTGCCATCAGTGGCCTGGGACAGGGGGACGGGACCCAGTACTTC.

This clonotype was counted only a few times. The rearrangement joins TRBV28 to TRBJ2-3; 7 nucleotides match TRBD2. Trimming at V came to 2 bases and at J to 9 bases, leaving 23 bases not matched to a gene. The CDR3 sequence is 19 residues long. The V gene's germline CDR1 is MDHEN and CDR2 SYDVKM. For the CDR3, the DNA is TGTGCCAGCAGTTTACTTCGCATGAGCGGGCTAGCGGAGAACAGGACGCAGTATTTT. It encodes CASSLLRMSGLAENRTQYF.

This clonotype has more than one count but fewer than ten. V is TRBV4-2 and J is TRBJ2-7, with TRBD1 matching 8 bases. Germline values: CDR1 LGHNA, CDR2 YNFKEQ. The CDR3 consists of 16 residues. V gave up 1 base and J gave up 4 bases; unmatched junction bases: 9. This CDR3 is CASSQVGRQGRYEQYF. Written as DNA, the CDR3 is TGTGCCAGCAGCCAAGTTGGGAGACAGGGGAGGTACGAGCAGTACTTC.

This clonotype was detected only a few times. The V call is TRBV10-3, the J call TRBJ2-1; 9 bases map to TRBD2. Germline CDR1 and CDR2: ENHRY and SYGVKD. The ends lost 4 bases at V and 0 bases at J; junction bases unmatched: 4. The CDR3 extends over 16 amino acids. The DNA for the CDR3 is TGTGCCATCAGTGGCTATAGCGGGAGCTCCTACAATGAGCAGTTCTTC. Translated: CAISGYSGSSYNEQFF.

The chain is built from TRBV7-2 and TRBJ1-2, with D tentatively TRBD1 (6 bases). V gave up 5 bases and J gave up 4 bases, with 14 bases separating them. Germline assignment: CDR1 SGHTA and CDR2 FQGNSA. The CDR3 runs to 14 residues. The CDR3 sequence is CASSPPGRGYGYTF. The DNA for the CDR3 is TGTGCCAGCAGCCCTCCGGGCAGGGGCTATGGCTACACCTTC.

The chain has TRBV18 and TRBJ2-7; 7 bases map to TRBD2. This CDR3 has 14 residues. In germline, CDR1 is KGHSH, CDR2 LQKENI. Trimming took 3 bases from V and 0 from J; bases not matched to a gene: 2. The DNA for the CDR3 is TGTGCCAGCTCACCTCTAGCGGACTCCTACGAGCAGTACTTC. It codes for CASSPLADSYEQYF.

The sample holds a few counts of this clonotype. V usage is TRBV20-1 and J usage is TRBJ1-1; no definite D call. The CDR3 length is 13 residues. Germline values: CDR1 DFQATT, CDR2 SNEGSKA (reference sequence). V was cut by 2 bases and J by 1 base, with 8 bases left in between. The CDR3 DNA sequence: TGCAGTGCTAGACTTGAGGGGAACACTGAAGCTTTCTTT. Translating gives CSARLEGNTEAFF.

This clonotype was counted only a few times. V and J are TRBV27 and TRBJ2-3; D ambiguous. The CDR3 sequence is 17 residues long. V lost 2 bases and J 3 bases, leaving 18 bases between the germline ends. CDR1 is MNHEY and CDR2 is SMNVEV in the germline V gene (reference sequence). Here the CDR3 reads CASSLKWVARKTDTQYF. The CDR3 region has the DNA TGTGCCAGCAGTTTAAAGTGGGTAGCCCGTAAGACAGATACGCAGTATTTT.

The V call is TRBV18, the J call TRBJ2-3; D assignment may be TRBD1 or TRBD2 (5 bases each). Germline V gene lookup returns CDR1 KGHSH and CDR2 LQKENI. The CDR3 runs 13 residues. V lost 3 bases, J lost 8 bases, and 12 bases lay in between. The CDR3 is CASSPSGRLTQYF. CDR3 DNA: TGTGCCAGCTCACCCTCGGGACGCCTTACGCAGTATTTT.

This clonotype has ten or more counts. The genes are TRBV7-9 and TRBJ2-1; no clear D. The CDR3 extends over 14 amino acids. The V end lost 5 bases, the J end lost 4 bases, and 12 bases lay between the germline ends. Germline CDR1 SEHNR, CDR2 FQNEAQ (reference sequence). The CDR3 sequence: CASSPLDLYNEQFF. The CDR3 DNA sequence: TGTGCCAGCAGCCCCCTGGACCTTTACAATGAGCAGTTCTTC.

This rearrangement joins TRBV10-3 to TRBJ2-6; D is perhaps TRBD2 (5 bases). V was pared by 3 bases and J by 0 bases, with 9 bases between. CDR1 ENHRY and CDR2 SYGVKD come from the germline V gene. The CDR3 contains 16 residues. CDR3 sequence reads: CAISDGLSSGANVLTF. In nucleotides, the CDR3 is TGTGCCATCAGTGACGGACTTAGCTCTGGGGCCAACGTCCTGACTTTC.

V is TRBV3-1 and J is TRBJ1-1; 7 positions match TRBD1. Germline CDR1 LGHDT, CDR2 YNNKEL (reference sequence). Trimming took 0 bases from V and 7 from J; bases not matched to a gene: 2. The CDR3 length is 13 residues. CDR3 protein: CASSQEAGGEAFF. For the CDR3, the DNA is TGTGCCAGCAGCCAAGAGGCAGGGGGTGAAGCTTTCTTT. The full variable domain, with the rest looked up from reference TRBV3-1 and TRBJ1-1, is DTAVSQTPKYLVTQMGNDKSIKCEQNLGHDTMYWYKQDSKKFLKIMFSYNNKELIINETVPNRFSPKSPDKAHLNLHINSLELGDSAVYFCASSQEAGGEAFFGQGTRLTVV.

This chain links TRBV12-3 or TRBV12-4 with TRBJ2-5, with 9 positions matching TRBD2. The CDR3 is made up of 17 amino acids. The V and J ends lost 3 bases and 4 bases, in that order; junction bases with no gene match: 12. The CDR3 is CASSFGISGGQAETQYF. For the CDR3, the DNA is TGTGCCAGCAGTTTCGGTATTAGCGGGGGTCAAGCAGAGACCCAGTACTTC.

This clonotype was observed a few times. The V gene is TRBV7-2, the J gene TRBJ1-5; D gene ambiguous. Looked up from germline, CDR1 is SGHTA and CDR2 is FQGNSA. The CDR3 covers 13 residues. The ends were cut back, 5 bases at V and 9 bases at J, with 14 bases in the middle. The DNA for the CDR3 is TGTGCCAGCAGCCCCGAGGCCGGTCGGCCCCAGCATTTT. This encodes CASSPEAGRPQHF.

In this sample, this clonotype turned up a few times. The rearrangement links TRBV11-3 to TRBJ1-1, with D unresolved. V shed 5 bases and J shed 5 bases, with 12 bases lying between them. From germline, CDR1 is SGHNT and CDR2 YENEEA. The CDR3 contains 13 residues. CDR3 in amino acids: CASSREQRTEAFF. The CDR3, as DNA: TGTGCCAGCAGCCGGGAACAGAGGACTGAAGCTTTCTTT.

The chain combines TRBV12-3 or TRBV12-4 with TRBJ1-4, with a weak D call TRBD1 (5 bases). V gave up 5 bases and J gave up 2 bases, with 12 bases separating them. There are 15 residues in the CDR3. CDR3 in amino acids: CASSGPGNTNEKLFF. CDR3 in DNA: TGTGCCAGCAGTGGCCCAGGGAACACTAATGAAAAACTGTTTTTT.

In its sample, this clonotype was seen a few times. The chain joins TRBV18 to TRBJ2-3; TRBD2 matches 13 bases. The V segment lost 4 bases and the J segment 4 bases; nucleotides outside the gene matches: 5. CDR3 length: 16 residues. Germline CDR1 reads KGHSH; CDR2 reads LQKENI. The chain's CDR3 is CASSLGTSGTSDTQYF. The CDR3 bases are TGTGCCAGCTCACTGGGGACTAGCGGGACCTCAGATACGCAGTATTTT. The full variable domain, rest sourced from reference TRBV18 and TRBJ2-3, is NAGVMQNPRHLVRRRGQEARLRCSPMKGHSHVYWYRQLPEEGLKFMVYLQKENIIDESGMPKERFSAEFPKEGPSILRIQQVVRGDSAAYFCASSLGTSGTSDTQYFGPGTRLTVL.

The chain employs TRBV7-9 and TRBJ2-1; 11 bases align to TRBD2. CDR3 length: 13 amino acids. V lost 10 bases, J lost 6 bases, and 5 bases stayed unmatched. Germline loops: CDR1 SEHNR, CDR2 FQNEAQ (reference sequence). For the CDR3, the DNA is TGTGCCATTACTAGCGGGAGACCCAATGAGCAGTTCTTC. It is translated as CAITSGRPNEQFF.

Only a few counts were recorded for this clonotype. The chain combines TRBV7-2 with TRBJ1-3, with no clear D. The CDR3 extends over 17 amino acids. V lost 1 base and J 0 bases, leaving 13 bases between the germline ends. The germline gives CDR1 SGHTA, CDR2 FQGNSA. The chain's CDR3 is CASSLGRGRSSGNTIYF. CDR3 coding DNA: TGTGCCAGCAGCTTAGGGCGAGGACGGAGCTCTGGAAACACCATATATTTT. Drawing the rest from reference TRBV7-2 and TRBJ1-3, the complete variable domain is GAGVSQSPSNKVTEKGKDVELRCDPISGHTALYWYRQSLGQGLEFLIYFQGNSAPDKSGLPSDRFSAERTGGSVSTLTIQRTQQEDSAVYLCASSLGRGRSSGNTIYFGEGSWLTVV.

This clonotype has just a few counts. The chain employs TRBV7-2 and TRBJ2-1, with D perhaps TRBD1 or TRBD2 (5 bases each). The germline gives CDR1 SGHTA, CDR2 FQGNSA. The CDR3 is made up of 16 amino acids. Trimming shortened V by 2 bases and J by 8 bases, and 19 bases separated the two germline ends. In nucleotides, the CDR3 is TGTGCCAGCAGCTTAAGGTCGGGACCGTTGTGGGATGAGCAGTTCTTC. It yields the protein CASSLRSGPLWDEQFF.